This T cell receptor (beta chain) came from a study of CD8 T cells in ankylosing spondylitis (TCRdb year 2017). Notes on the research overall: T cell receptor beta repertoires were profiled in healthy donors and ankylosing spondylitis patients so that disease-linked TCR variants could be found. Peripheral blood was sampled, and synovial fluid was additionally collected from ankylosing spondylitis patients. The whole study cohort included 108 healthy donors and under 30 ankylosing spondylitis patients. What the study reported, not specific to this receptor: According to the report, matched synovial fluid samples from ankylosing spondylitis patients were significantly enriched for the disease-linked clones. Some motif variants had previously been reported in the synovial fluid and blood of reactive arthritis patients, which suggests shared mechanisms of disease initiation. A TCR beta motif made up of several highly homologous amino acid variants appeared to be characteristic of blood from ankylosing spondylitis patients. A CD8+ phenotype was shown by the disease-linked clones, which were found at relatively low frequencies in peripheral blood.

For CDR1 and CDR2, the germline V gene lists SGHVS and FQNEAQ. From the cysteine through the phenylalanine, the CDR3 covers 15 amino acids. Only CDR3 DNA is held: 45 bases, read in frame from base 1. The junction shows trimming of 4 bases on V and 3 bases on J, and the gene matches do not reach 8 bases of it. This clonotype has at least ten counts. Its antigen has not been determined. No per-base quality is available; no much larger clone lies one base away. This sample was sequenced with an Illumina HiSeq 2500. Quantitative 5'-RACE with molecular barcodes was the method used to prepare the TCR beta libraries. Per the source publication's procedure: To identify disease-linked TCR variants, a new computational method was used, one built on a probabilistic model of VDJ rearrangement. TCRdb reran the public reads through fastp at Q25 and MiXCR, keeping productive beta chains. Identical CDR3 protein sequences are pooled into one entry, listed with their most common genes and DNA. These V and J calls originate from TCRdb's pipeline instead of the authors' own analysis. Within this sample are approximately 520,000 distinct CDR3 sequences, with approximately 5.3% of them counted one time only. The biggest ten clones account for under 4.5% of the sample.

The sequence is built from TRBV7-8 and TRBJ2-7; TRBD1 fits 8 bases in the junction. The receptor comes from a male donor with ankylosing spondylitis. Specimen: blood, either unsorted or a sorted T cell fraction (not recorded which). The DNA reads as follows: TGTGCCAGCAGCTCAACCCGACAGGGGAACTACGAGCAGTACTTC. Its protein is CASSSTRQGNYEQYF.